The TCR beta chain under discussion was sequenced for a study of blood T cells in healthy people across ages (dated by TCRdb to between 2014 and 2016). For the study in its entirety: In model experiments, template switching captured about one uniquely barcoded TCR beta cDNA molecule for every two T cells. The study analyzed two additional independent replicas of 1 million unique cDNA reads from the same blood draw for two donors, one aged 18 to 30 and one aged 80 or older. Donors were grouped into four age groups: young (average roughly 17 years), middle-aged (approximately 41), aged (roughly 67) and long-lived (around 82). Using deep sequencing normalized with unique cDNA molecular identifiers, the study measured how TCR beta repertoire diversity changes with age. To avoid experimental bias, donors of different ages were distributed randomly across sequencing lanes. Findings and caveats that apply to the study as a whole: Conclusive comparison of naive and antigen-experienced compartments was prevented by the profiling of bulk unsorted PBMCs. Observed TCR beta diversity per million T cells fell roughly linearly with age, and a significant reduction was already apparent by age approximately 41. Estimates of total diversity based on one million sequenced T cells were considered lower bounds and underestimates. The CMV infection status of donors was not known, potentially confounding age-related changes in expanded clonotypes. Compared with the aged group, the long-lived group had more naive CD4+ T cells, fewer expanded clones and increased TCR diversity, suggesting age selection. The percentage of naive T cells measured by flow cytometry correlated strongly with observed TCR beta diversity.

In this sample, this clonotype turned up once. Its specific antigen is unknown. No base qualities exist here, and no much larger clone lies one base off it. Systemically healthy Caucasian individuals from Russia, around 39 in total and aged about 6 to 95 years, were included as donors. About 10 milliliters of peripheral blood were collected from each donor into EDTA-treated Vacutainer tubes. Ficoll-Paque density-gradient centrifugation was used to isolate PBMCs, with at least 7 million obtained per sample. Total RNA was extracted from PBMCs with Trizol reagent, with at least 5 micrograms obtained per sample. For every donor, an aliquot of PBMCs went through flow cytometry to measure the percentages of naive CD45RAhigh/CD27high T cells. Taken from cysteine to phenylalanine, the CDR3 has 15 residues. The sequence is cut down to CDR3 DNA, 45 bases in frame from base 1. Cut back by 6 bases and 0 bases, the V and J ends lie 14 bases apart.

Library prep was done by 5' RACE. The reads were generated on an Illumina HiSeq 2500. A second about 6 to 11 cycle PCR used a sample-barcoded 5' primer and a J-beta primer mix. Each TCR beta cDNA molecule received a unique molecular identifier from a template-switch 5' adaptor carrying 12 random nucleotides. Each sample yielded at least 3 million CDR3-containing paired-end reads. All of the RNA was converted into first-strand cDNA using the Mint cDNA synthesis kit, with a TRBC-specific oligonucleotide serving as the primer. Following uracil-DNA glycosylase treatment, a first 18-cycle PCR with universal primers M1SS and BC2_uni_R was performed on all cDNA. Per the source publication's procedure: For normalization, 1 million high-quality reads were randomly selected from each sample, with every read carrying a distinct molecular identifier. Reads sharing molecular identifiers were discarded rather than binned into consensus sequences. MiTCR, run with a Q25 quality threshold and the strictest error-elimination algorithm, handled CDR3 identification, clonotype clustering and error correction. A nonparametric unseen species model using Euler transformation provided a lower-bound estimate of total TCR beta diversity. TCRdb reanalyzed the raw reads on its own, using fastp at Q25 for trimming and MiXCR for clone calling, and kept in-frame beta chains. Here each entry gathers all rows of one CDR3 protein and keeps the most common genes and DNA. TCRdb's processing, not the study's, gives the V and J calls here. This sample lists over a million distinct CDR3 sequences; 59% were detected once. Of the sample, 6.5% to 8.5% is held by the ten largest clones.

Sample: blood. The clonotype comes from a man younger than 35 in good health. Here the chain combines TRBV12-3 or TRBV12-4 and TRBJ1-1; the D gene is perhaps TRBD1, from 6 matching bases. The CDR3 in this case is CASRTDSRMNTEAFF. In nucleotides, the sequence is TGTGCCAGCAGGACGGACAGCAGGATGAACACTGAAGCTTTCTTT.